The rows below give T cell receptor beta chains drawn from one sample of a study. TCRdb reprocessed the 5' RACE reads with MiXCR, giving one entry per CDR3 protein. The profile shows about 60,000 distinct CDR3 sequences, around 30% of them singletons. Sequences were obtained from tumor-infiltrating naive CD4+ T cells sorted from the breast tumor. The receptors were gathered from a female donor with breast cancer. CDR3s include the opening cysteine and the closing phenylalanine or tryptophan. The order of the fields is J gene, D gene, CDR3 length, V gene, clone size, CDR3 protein, CDR3 DNA. The D gene is left open where the match is weak. The size of a clone is reported for some rows only, either as once, few or many, or as a class for expanded clones.

J gene: TRBJ1-1; D gene: .; CDR3 length: 13; V gene: TRBV7-9; clone size: .; CDR3 protein: CASSPQGGTEAFF; CDR3 DNA: TGTGCCAGCAGCCCACAGGGAGGCACTGAAGCTTTCTTT
J gene: TRBJ2-7; D gene: .; CDR3 length: 13; V gene: TRBV6-5; clone size: .; CDR3 protein: CASSSIGVYEQYF; CDR3 DNA: TGTGCCAGCAGTTCAATTGGGGTTTACGAGCAGTACTTC
J gene: TRBJ1-2; D gene: .; CDR3 length: 13; V gene: TRBV7-2; clone size: .; CDR3 protein: CASSQPGEGGYTF; CDR3 DNA: TGTGCCAGCAGCCAGCCAGGGGAGGGTGGCTACACCTTC
J gene: TRBJ2-1; D gene: TRBD2; CDR3 length: 16; V gene: TRBV28; clone size: once; CDR3 protein: CASSFHGGRARNEQFF; CDR3 DNA: TGTGCCAGCAGTTTCCATGGCGGGAGGGCCCGCAATGAGCAGTTCTTC
J gene: TRBJ2-1; D gene: TRBD2; CDR3 length: 21; V gene: TRBV12-3/TRBV12-4; clone size: .; CDR3 protein: CASSLGSDGGSVRTYYNEQFF; CDR3 DNA: TGTGCCAGCAGTTTAGGTTCGGACGGGGGGTCGGTCCGGACCTACTACAATGAGCAGTTCTTC
J gene: TRBJ2-7; D gene: .; CDR3 length: 12; V gene: TRBV9; clone size: .; CDR3 protein: CACGRPEGEQYF; CDR3 DNA: TGTGCCTGCGGAAGGCCAGAGGGCGAGCAGTACTTC
J gene: TRBJ2-2; D gene: TRBD2; CDR3 length: 15; V gene: TRBV20-1; clone size: .; CDR3 protein: CSARGAGRDTGELFF; CDR3 DNA: TGCAGTGCTAGAGGAGCGGGACGGGACACCGGGGAGCTGTTTTTT
J gene: TRBJ2-2; D gene: TRBD2; CDR3 length: 15; V gene: TRBV20-1; clone size: .; CDR3 protein: CSARQRERSAGELFF; CDR3 DNA: TGCAGTGCTAGACAGCGGGAGCGCAGCGCCGGGGAGCTGTTTTTT
J gene: TRBJ2-3; D gene: .; CDR3 length: 15; V gene: TRBV5-1; clone size: many; CDR3 protein: CASSLQGDTQDTQYF; CDR3 DNA: TGCGCCAGCAGCCTTCAGGGAGACACACAGGATACGCAGTATTTT
J gene: TRBJ2-7; D gene: TRBD2; CDR3 length: 15; V gene: TRBV4-1; clone size: .; CDR3 protein: CASSSLGRADYELYF; CDR3 DNA: TGCGCCAGCAGCTCCCTCGGGAGGGCGGACTACGAGCTGTACTTC
J gene: TRBJ2-7; D gene: .; CDR3 length: 11; V gene: TRBV7-2; clone size: .; CDR3 protein: CASSSDYEQYF; CDR3 DNA: TGTGCCAGCAGCTCGGACTACGAGCAGTACTTC
J gene: TRBJ2-2; D gene: .; CDR3 length: 14; V gene: TRBV10-3; clone size: .; CDR3 protein: CAISETGYTGELFF; CDR3 DNA: TGTGCCATCAGTGAGACCGGTTACACCGGGGAGCTGTTTTTT
J gene: TRBJ2-7; D gene: TRBD1; CDR3 length: 13; V gene: TRBV6-2/TRBV6-3; clone size: .; CDR3 protein: CASSAGGFFEQYF; CDR3 DNA: TGTGCCAGCAGCGCAGGGGGTTTTTTCGAGCAGTACTTC
J gene: TRBJ2-4; D gene: .; CDR3 length: 17; V gene: TRBV7-9; clone size: .; CDR3 protein: CASSPPPTVRGGNIQYF; CDR3 DNA: TGTGCCAGCAGCCCCCCTCCAACAGTGAGGGGGGGAAACATTCAGTACTTC
J gene: TRBJ1-1; D gene: .; CDR3 length: 15; V gene: TRBV4-1; clone size: .; CDR3 protein: CASSQHGVWGTEAFF; CDR3 DNA: TGCGCCAGCAGCCAACATGGGGTCTGGGGCACTGAAGCTTTCTTT
J gene: TRBJ1-6; D gene: .; CDR3 length: 12; V gene: TRBV6-5; clone size: few; CDR3 protein: CASHNVDSPLHF; CDR3 DNA: TGTGCCAGCCACAATGTTGATTCACCCCTCCACTTT
J gene: TRBJ1-5; D gene: .; CDR3 length: 13; V gene: TRBV12-3/TRBV12-4; clone size: few; CDR3 protein: CASSSGELGPQHF; CDR3 DNA: TGTGCCAGCAGCTCAGGGGAGTTGGGGCCCCAGCATTTT
J gene: TRBJ2-4; D gene: .; CDR3 length: 15; V gene: TRBV5-6; clone size: .; CDR3 protein: CASSLAGSAKNIQYF; CDR3 DNA: TGTGCCAGCAGCTTGGCAGGGTCAGCCAAAAACATTCAGTACTTC
J gene: TRBJ1-2; D gene: .; CDR3 length: 14; V gene: TRBV6-1; clone size: .; CDR3 protein: CASSEAHGGYGYTF; CDR3 DNA: TGTGCCAGCAGTGAAGCGCACGGGGGCTATGGCTACACCTTC
J gene: TRBJ1-4; D gene: TRBD1; CDR3 length: 16; V gene: TRBV20-1; clone size: few; CDR3 protein: CSARPRTGWSNEKLFF; CDR3 DNA: TGCAGTGCTAGACCCCGGACAGGCTGGTCTAATGAAAAACTGTTTTTT
J gene: TRBJ1-2; D gene: .; CDR3 length: 15; V gene: TRBV5-1; clone size: .; CDR3 protein: CASSPNGLGRTPPTF; CDR3 DNA: TGCGCCAGCAGCCCCAACGGGTTAGGGCGCACCCCCCCCACCTTC
J gene: TRBJ2-2; D gene: .; CDR3 length: 13; V gene: TRBV3-1; clone size: .; CDR3 protein: CASSRQGGGELFF; CDR3 DNA: TGTGCCAGCAGCCGACAGGGAGGAGGGGAGCTGTTTTTT
J gene: TRBJ2-5; D gene: TRBD2; CDR3 length: 16; V gene: TRBV6-5; clone size: .; CDR3 protein: CASSYSRLAGGETQYF; CDR3 DNA: TGTGCCAGCAGTTACTCGAGACTAGCCGGGGGGGAGACCCAGTACTTC
J gene: TRBJ1-6; D gene: TRBD1; CDR3 length: 15; V gene: TRBV20-1; clone size: .; CDR3 protein: CSAYGQGRRDSPLHF; CDR3 DNA: TGCAGTGCTTATGGACAGGGAAGAAGGGATTCACCCCTCCACTTT
J gene: TRBJ1-1; D gene: .; CDR3 length: 13; V gene: TRBV4-2; clone size: few; CDR3 protein: CASSQEQVTEAFF; CDR3 DNA: TGTGCCAGCAGCCAAGAACAGGTGACTGAAGCTTTCTTT
J gene: TRBJ2-7; D gene: .; CDR3 length: 15; V gene: TRBV10-3; clone size: .; CDR3 protein: CAISPMGQGASEQYF; CDR3 DNA: TGTGCCATCAGTCCTATGGGACAAGGCGCCTCCGAGCAGTACTTC
J gene: TRBJ1-6; D gene: TRBD1; CDR3 length: 13; V gene: TRBV28; clone size: many; CDR3 protein: CASSRDSNSPLHF; CDR3 DNA: TGTGCCAGCAGTCGGGACAGTAATTCACCCCTCCACTTT
J gene: TRBJ2-1; D gene: .; CDR3 length: 16; V gene: TRBV24-1; clone size: many; CDR3 protein: CATSDQRGASYNEQFF; CDR3 DNA: TGTGCCACCAGTGATCAACGCGGGGCCTCCTACAATGAGCAGTTCTTC
J gene: TRBJ1-6; D gene: TRBD1; CDR3 length: 14; V gene: TRBV6-1; clone size: .; CDR3 protein: CVSSVRGRNSPLHF; CDR3 DNA: TGTGTCAGCAGTGTCAGGGGGCGGAATTCACCCCTCCACTTC
J gene: TRBJ2-5; D gene: TRBD2; CDR3 length: 17; V gene: TRBV5-6; clone size: many; CDR3 protein: CASSSYRLAGTQETQYF; CDR3 DNA: TGTGCCAGCAGCTCTTATCGACTAGCGGGGACCCAAGAGACCCAGTACTTC
J gene: TRBJ1-6; D gene: .; CDR3 length: 13; V gene: TRBV6-5; clone size: many; CDR3 protein: CASGRAGNSPLHF; CDR3 DNA: TGTGCCAGCGGGCGTGCGGGTAATTCACCCCTCCACTTT
J gene: TRBJ2-3; D gene: .; CDR3 length: 15; V gene: TRBV7-2; clone size: few; CDR3 protein: CASSYSGSVTDTQYF; CDR3 DNA: TGTGCCAGCAGCTACAGCGGGTCCGTCACAGATACGCAGTATTTT
J gene: TRBJ2-1; D gene: .; CDR3 length: 13; V gene: TRBV6-5; clone size: .; CDR3 protein: CASRPGSGNEQFF; CDR3 DNA: TGTGCCAGCAGACCAGGGAGTGGGAATGAGCAGTTCTTC
J gene: TRBJ2-3; D gene: TRBD1; CDR3 length: 15; V gene: TRBV5-5; clone size: .; CDR3 protein: CASSLWTGFTDTQYF; CDR3 DNA: TGTGCCAGCAGCTTATGGACAGGGTTCACAGATACGCAGTATTTT
J gene: TRBJ2-1; D gene: .; CDR3 length: 14; V gene: TRBV25-1; clone size: .; CDR3 protein: CASSDWGRRNEQFF; CDR3 DNA: TGTGCCAGCAGTGATTGGGGACGGCGCAATGAGCAGTTCTTC
J gene: TRBJ2-1; D gene: .; CDR3 length: 16; V gene: TRBV20-1; clone size: .; CDR3 protein: CSARDSWHSSYNEQFF; CDR3 DNA: TGCAGTGCTAGAGATAGTTGGCATAGCTCCTACAATGAGCAGTTCTTC
J gene: TRBJ1-1; D gene: .; CDR3 length: 15; V gene: TRBV7-9; clone size: .; CDR3 protein: CASSLLSQMNTEAFF; CDR3 DNA: TGTGCCAGCAGCCTACTGTCACAGATGAACACTGAAGCTTTCTTT
J gene: TRBJ1-6; D gene: .; CDR3 length: 14; V gene: TRBV9; clone size: many; CDR3 protein: CASSETNRIAPLHF; CDR3 DNA: TGTGCCAGCAGCGAGACCAACAGAATTGCACCCCTCCACTTT
J gene: TRBJ2-5; D gene: TRBD2; CDR3 length: 14; V gene: TRBV27; clone size: .; CDR3 protein: CASSLGLAGETQYF; CDR3 DNA: TGTGCCAGCAGTTTGGGACTAGCGGGAGAGACCCAGTACTTC
J gene: TRBJ1-4; D gene: .; CDR3 length: 14; V gene: TRBV5-4; clone size: .; CDR3 protein: CASSSRDGNEKLFF; CDR3 DNA: TGTGCCAGCAGCAGCCGGGACGGTAATGAAAAACTGTTTTTT